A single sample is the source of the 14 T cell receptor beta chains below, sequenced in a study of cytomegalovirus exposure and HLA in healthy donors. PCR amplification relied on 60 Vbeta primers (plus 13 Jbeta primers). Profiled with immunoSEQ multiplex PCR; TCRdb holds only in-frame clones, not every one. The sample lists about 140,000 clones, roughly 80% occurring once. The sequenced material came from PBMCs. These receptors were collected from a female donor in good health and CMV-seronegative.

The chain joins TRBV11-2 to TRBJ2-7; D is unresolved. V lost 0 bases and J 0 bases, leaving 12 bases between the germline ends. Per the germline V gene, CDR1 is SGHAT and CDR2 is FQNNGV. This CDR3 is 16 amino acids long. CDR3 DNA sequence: TGTGCCAGCAGCTTAGATTTACGCGAACTCTCCTACGAGCAGTACTTC. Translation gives CASSLDLRELSYEQYF.

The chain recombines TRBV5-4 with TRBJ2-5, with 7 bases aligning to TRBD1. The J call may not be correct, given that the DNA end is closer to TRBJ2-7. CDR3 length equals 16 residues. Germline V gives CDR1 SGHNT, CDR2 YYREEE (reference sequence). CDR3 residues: CASSLRDSRPNYEQYF. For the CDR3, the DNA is TGTGCCAGCAGCTTGAGGGACAGTCGACCTAACTACGAGCAGTACTTC.

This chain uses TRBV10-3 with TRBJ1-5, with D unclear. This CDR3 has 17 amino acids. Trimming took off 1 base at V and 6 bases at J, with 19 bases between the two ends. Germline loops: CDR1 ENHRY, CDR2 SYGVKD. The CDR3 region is CAISEFRGDIESQPQHF. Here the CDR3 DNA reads TGTGCCATCAGTGAGTTTCGTGGCGACATCGAGAGTCAGCCCCAGCATTTT.

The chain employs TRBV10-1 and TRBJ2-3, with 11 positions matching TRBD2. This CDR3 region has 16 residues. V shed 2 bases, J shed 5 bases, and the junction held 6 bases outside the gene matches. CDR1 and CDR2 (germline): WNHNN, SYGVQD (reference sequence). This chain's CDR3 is CASSEASGGPGDTQYF. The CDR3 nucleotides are TGCGCCAGCAGTGAGGCTAGCGGGGGGCCCGGAGATACGCAGTATTTT.

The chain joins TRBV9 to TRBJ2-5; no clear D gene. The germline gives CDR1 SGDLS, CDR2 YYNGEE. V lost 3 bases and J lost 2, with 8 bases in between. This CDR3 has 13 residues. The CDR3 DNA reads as TGTGCCAGCAGCGCCCGAGCTCAAGAGACCCAGTACTTC. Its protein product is CASSARAQETQYF.

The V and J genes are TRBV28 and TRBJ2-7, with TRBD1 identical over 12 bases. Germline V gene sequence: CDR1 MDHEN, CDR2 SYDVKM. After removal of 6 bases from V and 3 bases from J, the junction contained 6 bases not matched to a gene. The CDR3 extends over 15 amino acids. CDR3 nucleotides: TGTGCCAGCAGCCCAGGGACAGGGGGCTACTACGAGCAGTACTTC. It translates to CASSPGTGGYYEQYF.

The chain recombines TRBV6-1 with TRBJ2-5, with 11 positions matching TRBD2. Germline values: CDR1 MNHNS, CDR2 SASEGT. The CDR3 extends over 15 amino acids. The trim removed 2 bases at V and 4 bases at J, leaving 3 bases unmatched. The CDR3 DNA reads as TGTGCCAGCAGTGAAATAGCGGGAGGGCCAGAGACCCAGTACTTC. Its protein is CASSEIAGGPETQYF.

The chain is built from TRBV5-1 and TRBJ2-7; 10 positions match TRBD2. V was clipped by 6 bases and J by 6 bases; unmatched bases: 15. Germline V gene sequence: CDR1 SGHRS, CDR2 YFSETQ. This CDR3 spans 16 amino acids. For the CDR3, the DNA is TGCGCCAGCACACCTGGGACGCTAGCGGGAGCATGCGAGCAGTACTTC. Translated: CASTPGTLAGACEQYF.

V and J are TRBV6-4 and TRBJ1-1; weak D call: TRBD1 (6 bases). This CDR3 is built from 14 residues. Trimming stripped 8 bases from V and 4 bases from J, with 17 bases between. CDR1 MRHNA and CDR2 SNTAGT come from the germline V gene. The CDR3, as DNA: TGTGCCAGCCGAAAAGGGGGTATTGGCACTGAAGCTTTCTTT. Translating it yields CASRKGGIGTEAFF.

The CDR3: CASSVVGGAAGELFF. CDR3 in DNA: TGTGCCAGCAGCGTAGTCGGGGGGGCGGCCGGGGAGCTGTTTTTT. This rearrangement joins TRBV9 to TRBJ2-2, with 8 bases matching TRBD2. The trim removed 0 bases at V and 6 bases at J, leaving 4 bases unmatched. Per germline, CDR1 SGDLS and CDR2 YYNGEE. The CDR3 extends over 15 amino acids.

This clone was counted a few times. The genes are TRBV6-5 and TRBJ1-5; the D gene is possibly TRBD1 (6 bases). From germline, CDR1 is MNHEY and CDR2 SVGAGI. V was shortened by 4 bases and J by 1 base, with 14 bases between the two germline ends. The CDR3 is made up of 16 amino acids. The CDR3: CASSSRGAQSNQPQHF. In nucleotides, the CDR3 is TGTGCCAGCAGTTCCAGGGGAGCGCAGAGCAATCAGCCCCAGCATTTT.

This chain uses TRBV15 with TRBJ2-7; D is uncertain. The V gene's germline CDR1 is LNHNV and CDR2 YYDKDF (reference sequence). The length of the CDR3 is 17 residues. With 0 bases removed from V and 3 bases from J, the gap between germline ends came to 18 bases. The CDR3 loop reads CATSREQILPRNYEQYF. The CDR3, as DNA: TGTGCCACCAGCAGAGAACAGATACTCCCAAGAAACTACGAGCAGTACTTC.

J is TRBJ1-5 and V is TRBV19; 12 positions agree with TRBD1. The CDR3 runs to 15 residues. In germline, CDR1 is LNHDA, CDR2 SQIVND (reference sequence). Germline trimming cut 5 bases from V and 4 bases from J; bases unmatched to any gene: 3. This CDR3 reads CASSGGQGANQPQHF. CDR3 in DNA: TGTGCCAGTAGTGGGGGACAGGGGGCAAATCAGCCCCAGCATTTT.

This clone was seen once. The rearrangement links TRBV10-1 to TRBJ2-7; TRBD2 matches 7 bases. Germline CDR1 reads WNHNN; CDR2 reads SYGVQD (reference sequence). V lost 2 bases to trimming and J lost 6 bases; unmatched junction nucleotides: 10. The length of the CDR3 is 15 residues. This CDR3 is CASSEKAGDPLEQYF. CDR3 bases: TGCGCCAGCAGTGAGAAGGCGGGGGATCCCCTCGAGCAGTACTTC.